This is a list of T cell receptor beta chains from one sample in a study of cytomegalovirus exposure and HLA in healthy donors. Libraries were prepared by immunoSEQ multiplex PCR; TCRdb keeps only in-frame clonotypes and omits some of them. The ten top clones account for less than 0.95%, within a sample of under 200,000 clones. The sample taken for sequencing was PBMCs. The source of these receptors is a woman aged 18 to 35 in good health and CMV-seropositive. CDR3s include the opening cysteine and the closing phenylalanine or tryptophan. D genes are given only for firm matches.

>TRBV15|TRBJ2-2|NA
TGTGCCACCAGCAGAGATCGGGGGTCATACACCGGGGAGCTGTTTTTT
CATSRDRGSYTGELFF
>TRBV19|TRBJ1-5|TRBD1
TGTGCCAGTAGTCTCCGACAGGGCGGTCAGCCCCAGCATTTT
CASSLRQGGQPQHF
>TRBV7-8|TRBJ2-3|NA
TGTGCCAGCAGCTTAAGAGGGTCTAGCACAGATACGCAATATTTT
CASSLRGSSTDTQYF
>TRBV30|TRBJ2-1|NA
TGTGCCTGGAGTGCTGCGTCTGGTGAGCAGTTCTTC
CAWSAASGEQFF
>TRBV7-2|TRBJ2-7|NA
TGTGCCAGCAGCAAGTCTTACAGGACCTCTACCTCCTACGAGCAGTACTTC
CASSKSYRTSTSYEQYF
>TRBV10-3|TRBJ2-2|TRBD2
TGTGCCATCAAGGCGGGGGGGCCGGGCACCGGGGAGCTGTTTTTT
CAIKAGGPGTGELFF
>TRBV18|TRBJ2-7|TRBD1
TGTGCCAGCTCACCTACCGAGGACAGGCCCAGGGAGCAGTACTTC
CASSPTEDRPREQYF
>TRBV7-8|TRBJ1-1|TRBD1
TGTGCCAGCAGTCCAGGGACAGGGGGAACTGAAGCTTTCTTT
CASSPGTGGTEAFF
>TRBV13|TRBJ2-7|TRBD1
TGTGCCAGCAGCCAGGGACAGGGCATCTACGAGCAGTACTTC
CASSQGQGIYEQYF
>TRBV30|TRBJ1-1|NA
TGTGCCTGGAGTGTCTCCTACAGGACTGAAGCTTTCTTT
CAWSVSYRTEAFF
>TRBV10-3|TRBJ1-5|NA
TGTGCCACATCAGGATCGGGGGGCCGATATAGCAATCAGCCCCAGCATTTT
CATSGSGGRYSNQPQHF
>TRBV10-3|TRBJ2-4|NA
TGTGCCATCAGTGAAGGAGGGGTCGACAAAAACATTCAGTACTTC
CAISEGGVDKNIQYF
>TRBV7-2|TRBJ2-5|TRBD1
TGTGCCAGCAGCTCGGGACAGCAAGAGACCCAGTACTTC
CASSSGQQETQYF
>TRBV5-1|TRBJ2-1|TRBD2
TGCGCCAGCAGCCCCGGAGCTAGCGGGGGGGCGGAGCAGTTCTTC
CASSPGASGGAEQFF
>TRBV6-5|TRBJ2-6|TRBD1
TGTGCCAGCAGGCCAGGACAGGCTGGGGCCAACGTCCTGACTTTC
CASRPGQAGANVLTF
>TRBV29-1|TRBJ2-3|NA
TGCAGCGTTGAATCCCGGGCAGATACGCAGTATTTT
CSVESRADTQYF
>TRBV21-1|TRBJ2-6|NA
TGTGCCAGCCGGCGGACAGGGCGCAGATCTGGGGCCAACGTCCTGACTTTC
CASRRTGRRSGANVLTF
>TRBV19|TRBJ1-5|TRBD1
TGTGCCAGTAGTTGGGACAGTAGTGGGAATCAGCCCCAGCATTTT
CASSWDSSGNQPQHF
>TRBV5-6|TRBJ2-5|TRBD1
TGTGCCAGCAGCACCCCGGGACAGGGGGTCGTAGAGACCCAGTACTTC
CASSTPGQGVVETQYF
>TRBV7-9|TRBJ1-2|TRBD1
TGTGCCAGCAGCTTGGGCAGGGGGCGTTATCCCTATGGCTACACCTTC
CASSLGRGRYPYGYTF
>TRBV10-1|TRBJ2-7|NA
TGCGCCAGCAACGCGGGACAGCCTCCCTACGAGCAGTACTTC
CASNAGQPPYEQYF
>TRBV7-9|TRBJ2-7|NA
TGTGCCAGCAGCTTTCGGGACTCCTTGTTCTTC
CASSFRDSLFF
>TRBV4-3|TRBJ1-2|TRBD1
TGCGCCAGCAGCACCACTGTCAGGGGGCGGAGTGGCTACACCTTC
CASSTTVRGRSGYTF
>TRBV6-6|TRBJ2-5|NA
TGTGCCAGCAGTTATTCTAAGGAGACCCAGTACTTC
CASSYSKETQYF
>TRBV19|TRBJ1-5|TRBD1
TGTGCCAGTAGTATCCGCGGGACAGGCGAATATCAGCCCCAGCATTTT
CASSIRGTGEYQPQHF
>TRBV5-5|TRBJ1-1|NA
TGTGCCAGCAGCTTGGGGCAGTACACTGAAGCTTTCTTT
CASSLGQYTEAFF
>TRBV5-4|TRBJ2-2|NA
TGTGCCAGCAGCGAAAGGACAGCAACCGGGGAGCTGTTTTTT
CASSERTATGELFF
>TRBV6-1|TRBJ2-7|NA
TGTGCCAGCTTCCAGGGCCCTGCACCCTACGAGCAGTACTTC
CASFQGPAPYEQYF
>TRBV11-2|TRBJ2-7|NA
TGTGCCAGCAGCTCGGGGAACTCCTACGAGCAGTACTTC
CASSSGNSYEQYF
>TRBV13|TRBJ1-2|TRBD1
TGTGCCAGCCGCCAGGGGGCGAAAGACTATGGCTACACCTTC
CASRQGAKDYGYTF
>TRBV19|TRBJ2-7|NA
TGTGCCAGTAGTATAGGTCCGCCAGGCGAGCAGTACTTC
CASSIGPPGEQYF
>TRBV4-1|TRBJ2-7|TRBD2
TGCGCCAGCAGCCAAGAGTTTGCGGGAGGCCCTCCCTACGAGCAGTACTTC
CASSQEFAGGPPYEQYF
>TRBV6-1|TRBJ1-1|NA
TGTGCCAGCAGTAACGGGGAGGACACTGAAGCTTTCTTT
CASSNGEDTEAFF
>TRBV15|TRBJ2-4|NA
TGTGCCACCAGCAGAGTGTCAGACAGCCTAAACATTCAGTACTTC
CATSRVSDSLNIQYF
>TRBV4-2|TRBJ2-7|TRBD2
TGTGCCAGCAGCCACGCTAGCGGGGGGTACGAGCAGTACTTC
CASSHASGGYEQYF
>TRBV7-8|TRBJ1-5|NA
TGTGCCAGCAGCTCAATCCCAGGGCAGCCCCAGCATTTT
CASSSIPGQPQHF
>TRBV5-1|TRBJ1-1|NA
TGCGCCAGCAGCTTGGACGGAGGCCCTACCCAAGCTTTCTTT
CASSLDGGPTQAFF
>TRBV7-6|TRBJ2-1|TRBD2
TGTGCCAGCAGCTTAGCCCTAGCGGGGGCACCGTACAATGAGCAGTTCTTC
CASSLALAGAPYNEQFF
>TRBV10-3|TRBJ1-6|NA
TGTGCCATCAGTGGTCGACAGACAGACTCCTATAATTCACCCCTCCACTTT
CAISGRQTDSYNSPLHF
>TRBV5-1|TRBJ2-2|NA
TGCGCCACCACTAAACTAGACTACTTTAACGGGGAGCTGTTTTTT
CATTKLDYFNGELFF
>TRBV7-2|TRBJ2-7|TRBD1
TGTGCCAGCAGCCTGGGACAGCCCATCGGCGAGCAGTACTTC
CASSLGQPIGEQYF
>TRBV5-1|TRBJ2-5|NA
TGCGCCAGCAGCTTGTGGTATGACAGGACCCCGGAGACCCAGTACTTC
CASSLWYDRTPETQYF
>TRBV13|TRBJ1-1|TRBD1
TGTGCCAGCAGCTTAGGAGGACAGGCGAACACTGAAGCTTTCTTT
CASSLGGQANTEAFF
>TRBV11-2|TRBJ1-1|NA
TGTGCCAGCAGCTTATTGAAGGGGGACACTGAAGCTTTCTTT
CASSLLKGDTEAFF
>TRBV29-1|TRBJ1-1|TRBD1
TGCAGCGTTGAATATAGGTCGGGACAGGGGAACACTGAAGCTTTCTTT
CSVEYRSGQGNTEAFF
>TRBV7-2|TRBJ1-2|NA
TGTGCCAGCAGCTTTCAGGACTATGGCTACACCTTC
CASSFQDYGYTF
>TRBV6-6|TRBJ2-2|NA
TGTGCCAGCATTTATTACAAGAACACCGGGGAGCTGTTTTTT
CASIYYKNTGELFF
>TRBV27|TRBJ2-7|NA
TGTGCCAGCAGTTTAGGGCTTTCCTACGAGCAGTACTTC
CASSLGLSYEQYF
>TRBV19|TRBJ1-4|TRBD1
TGTGCCAGTAGTATGACAGGGGTTGGTAGTGAAGAAAAACTGTTTTTT
CASSMTGVGSEEKLFF